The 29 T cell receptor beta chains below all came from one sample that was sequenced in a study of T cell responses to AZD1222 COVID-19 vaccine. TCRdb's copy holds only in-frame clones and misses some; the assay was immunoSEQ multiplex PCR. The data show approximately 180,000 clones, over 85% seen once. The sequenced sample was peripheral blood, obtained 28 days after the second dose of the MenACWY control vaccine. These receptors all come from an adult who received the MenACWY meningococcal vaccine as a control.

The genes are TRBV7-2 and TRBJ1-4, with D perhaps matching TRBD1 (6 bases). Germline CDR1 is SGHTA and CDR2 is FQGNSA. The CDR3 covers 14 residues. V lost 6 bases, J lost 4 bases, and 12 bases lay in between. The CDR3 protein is CASRTQGINEKLFF. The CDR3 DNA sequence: TGTGCCAGCAGAACACAGGGCATTAATGAAAAACTGTTTTTT.

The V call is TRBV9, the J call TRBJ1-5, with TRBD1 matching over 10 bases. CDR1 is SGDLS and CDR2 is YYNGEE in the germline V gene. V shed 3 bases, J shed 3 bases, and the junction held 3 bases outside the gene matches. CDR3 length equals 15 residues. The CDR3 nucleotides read TGTGCCAGCAGCGCTGGGACAGGGGCCAATCAGCCCCAGCATTTT. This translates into CASSAGTGANQPQHF. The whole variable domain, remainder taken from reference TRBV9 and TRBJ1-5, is DSGVTQTPKHLITATGQRVTLRCSPRSGDLSVYWYQQSLDQGLQFLIQYYNGEERAKGNILERFSAQQFPDLHSELNLSSLELGDSALYFCASSAGTGANQPQHFGDGTRLSIL.

CDR3: CSAGSGEGYTF. The CDR3, as DNA: TGCAGTGCCGGCTCGGGTGAGGGCTACACCTTC. The chain links TRBV20-1 to TRBJ1-2; D uncertain. V lost 6 bases and J 8 bases, leaving 13 bases between the germline ends. The germline V gene has CDR1 DFQATT and CDR2 SNEGSKA (reference sequence). The CDR3 consists of 11 residues.

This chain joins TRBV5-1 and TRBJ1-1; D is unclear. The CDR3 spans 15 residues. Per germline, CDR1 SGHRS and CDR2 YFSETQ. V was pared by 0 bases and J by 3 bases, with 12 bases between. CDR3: CASSLGLALDTEAFF. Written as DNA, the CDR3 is TGCGCCAGCAGCTTGGGACTTGCATTGGACACTGAAGCTTTCTTT. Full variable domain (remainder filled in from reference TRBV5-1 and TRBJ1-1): KAGVTQTPRYLIKTRGQQVTLSCSPISGHRSVSWYQQTPGQGLQFLFEYFSETQRNKGNFPGRFSGRQFSNSRSEMNVSTLELGDSALYLCASSLGLALDTEAFFGQGTRLTVV.

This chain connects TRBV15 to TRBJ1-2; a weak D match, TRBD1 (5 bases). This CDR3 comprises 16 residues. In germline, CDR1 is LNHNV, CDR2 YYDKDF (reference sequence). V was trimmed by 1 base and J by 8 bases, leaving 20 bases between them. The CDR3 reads CATSRGFNSGTVGYTF. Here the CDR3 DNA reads TGTGCCACCAGCAGAGGGTTTAACTCCGGGACGGTCGGCTACACCTTC.

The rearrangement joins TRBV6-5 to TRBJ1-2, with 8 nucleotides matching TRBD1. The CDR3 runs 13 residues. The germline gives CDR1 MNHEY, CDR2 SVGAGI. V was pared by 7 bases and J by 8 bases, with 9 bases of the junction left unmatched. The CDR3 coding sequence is TGTGCCAGCAACGAGGACAGGGTAGGCGGCTACACCTTC. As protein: CASNEDRVGGYTF.

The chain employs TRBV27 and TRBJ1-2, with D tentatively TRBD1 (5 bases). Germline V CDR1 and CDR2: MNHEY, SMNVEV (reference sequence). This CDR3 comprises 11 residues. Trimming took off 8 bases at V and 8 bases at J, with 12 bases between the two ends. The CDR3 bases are TGTGCCAGCGGAAGGGGTTCCGGCTACACCTTC. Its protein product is CASGRGSGYTF.

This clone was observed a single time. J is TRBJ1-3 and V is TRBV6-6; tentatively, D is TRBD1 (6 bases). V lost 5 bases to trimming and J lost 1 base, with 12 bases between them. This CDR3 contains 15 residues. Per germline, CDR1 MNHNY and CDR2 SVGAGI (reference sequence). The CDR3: CASSLGHESGNTIYF. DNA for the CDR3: TGTGCCAGCAGTCTGGGACATGAATCTGGAAACACCATATATTTT.

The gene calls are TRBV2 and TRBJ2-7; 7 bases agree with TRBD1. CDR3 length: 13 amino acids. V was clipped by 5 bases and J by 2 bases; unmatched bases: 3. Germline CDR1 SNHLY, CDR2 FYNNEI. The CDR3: CASSTGVPYEQYF. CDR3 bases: TGTGCCAGCAGTACAGGGGTACCCTACGAGCAGTACTTC.

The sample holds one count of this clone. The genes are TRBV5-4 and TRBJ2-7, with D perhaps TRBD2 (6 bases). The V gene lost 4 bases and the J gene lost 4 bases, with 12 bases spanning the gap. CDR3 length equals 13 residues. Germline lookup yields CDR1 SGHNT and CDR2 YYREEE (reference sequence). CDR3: CASSPVGGYEQYF. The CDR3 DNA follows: TGTGCCAGCAGCCCTGTGGGGGGTTACGAGCAGTACTTC.

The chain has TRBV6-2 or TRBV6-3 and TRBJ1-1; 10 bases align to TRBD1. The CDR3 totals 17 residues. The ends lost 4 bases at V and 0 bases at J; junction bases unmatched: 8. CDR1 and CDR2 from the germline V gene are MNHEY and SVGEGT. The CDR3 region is CASSSNRDRGMNTEAFF. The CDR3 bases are TGTGCCAGCAGTTCGAACCGGGACAGGGGAATGAACACTGAAGCTTTCTTT.

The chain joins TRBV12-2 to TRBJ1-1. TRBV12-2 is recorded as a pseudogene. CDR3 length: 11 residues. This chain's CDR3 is CASRLITEAFF. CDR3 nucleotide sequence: TGTGCAAGTCGCCTGATCACTGAAGCTTTCTTT.

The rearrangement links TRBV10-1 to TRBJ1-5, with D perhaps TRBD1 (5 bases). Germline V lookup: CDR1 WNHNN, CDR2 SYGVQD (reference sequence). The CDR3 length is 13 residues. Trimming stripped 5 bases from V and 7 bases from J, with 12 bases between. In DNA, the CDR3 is TGCGCCAGCAGTTCAGGGATAGGGCAGCCCCAGCATTTT. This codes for CASSSGIGQPQHF.

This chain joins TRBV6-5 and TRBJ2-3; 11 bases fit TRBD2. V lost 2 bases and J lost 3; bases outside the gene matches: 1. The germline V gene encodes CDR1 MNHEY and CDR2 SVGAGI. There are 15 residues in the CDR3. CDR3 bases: TGTGCCAGCAGTTACCCTAGCGGGGGGACAGATACGCAGTATTTT. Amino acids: CASSYPSGGTDTQYF.

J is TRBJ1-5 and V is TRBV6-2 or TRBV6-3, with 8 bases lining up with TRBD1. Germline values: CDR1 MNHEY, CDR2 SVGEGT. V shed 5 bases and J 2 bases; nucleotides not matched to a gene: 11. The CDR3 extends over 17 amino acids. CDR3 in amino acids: CASSTYSGGVGNQPQHF. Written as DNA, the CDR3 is TGTGCCAGCAGTACTTACTCAGGGGGCGTGGGCAATCAGCCCCAGCATTTT.

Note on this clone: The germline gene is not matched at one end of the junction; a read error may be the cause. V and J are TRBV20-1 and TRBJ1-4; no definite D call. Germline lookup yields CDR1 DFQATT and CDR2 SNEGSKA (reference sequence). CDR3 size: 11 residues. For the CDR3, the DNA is TGCAGTGCCCCCGAGCCCGGGGTTAACATTTTT. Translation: CSAPEPGVNIF.

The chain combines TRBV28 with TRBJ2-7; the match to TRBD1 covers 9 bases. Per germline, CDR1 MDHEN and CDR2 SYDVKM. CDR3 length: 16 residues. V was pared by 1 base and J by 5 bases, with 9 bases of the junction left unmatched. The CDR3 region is CASSLSGGTGRHEQYF. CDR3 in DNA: TGTGCCAGCAGTTTATCCGGGGGGACAGGGCGCCACGAGCAGTACTTC.

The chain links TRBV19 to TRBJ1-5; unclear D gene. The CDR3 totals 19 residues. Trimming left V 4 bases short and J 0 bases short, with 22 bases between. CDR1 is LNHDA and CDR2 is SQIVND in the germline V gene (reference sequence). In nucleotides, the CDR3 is TGTGCCAGTAGTAATCGCGACCCCTCTAGGCCCCCTAGCAATCAGCCCCAGCATTTT. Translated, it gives CASSNRDPSRPPSNQPQHF.

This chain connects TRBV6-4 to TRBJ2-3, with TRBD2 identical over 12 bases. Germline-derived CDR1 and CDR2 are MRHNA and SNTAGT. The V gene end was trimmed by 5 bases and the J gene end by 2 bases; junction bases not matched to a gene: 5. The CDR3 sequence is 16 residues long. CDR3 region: CASSTSGGLNTDTQYF. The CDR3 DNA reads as TGTGCCAGCAGTACTAGCGGGGGGCTGAACACAGATACGCAGTATTTT.

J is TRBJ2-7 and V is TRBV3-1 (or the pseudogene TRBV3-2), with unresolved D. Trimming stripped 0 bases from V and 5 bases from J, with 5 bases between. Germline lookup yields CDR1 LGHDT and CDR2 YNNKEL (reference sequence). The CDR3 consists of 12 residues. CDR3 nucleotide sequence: TGTGCCAGCAGCCAAGATTACCACGAGCAGTACTTC. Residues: CASSQDYHEQYF.

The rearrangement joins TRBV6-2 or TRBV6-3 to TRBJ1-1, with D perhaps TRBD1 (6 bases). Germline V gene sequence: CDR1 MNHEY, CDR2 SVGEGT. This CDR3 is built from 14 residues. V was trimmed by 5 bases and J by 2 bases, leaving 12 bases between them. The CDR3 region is CASSQRGGNTEAFF. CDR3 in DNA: TGTGCCAGCAGTCAAAGGGGGGGAAACACTGAAGCTTTCTTT.

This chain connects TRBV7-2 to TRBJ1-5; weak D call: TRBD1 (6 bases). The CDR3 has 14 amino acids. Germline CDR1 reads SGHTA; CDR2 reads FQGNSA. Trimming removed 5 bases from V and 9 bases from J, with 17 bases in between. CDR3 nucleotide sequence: TGTGCCAGCAGCCAGTTGGGGGGGGCGCGGCCCCAGCATTTT. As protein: CASSQLGGARPQHF. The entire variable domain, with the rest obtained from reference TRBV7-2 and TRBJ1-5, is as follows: GAGVSQSPSNKVTEKGKDVELRCDPISGHTALYWYRQSLGQGLEFLIYFQGNSAPDKSGLPSDRFSAERTGGSVSTLTIQRTQQEDSAVYLCASSQLGGARPQHFGDGTRLSIL.

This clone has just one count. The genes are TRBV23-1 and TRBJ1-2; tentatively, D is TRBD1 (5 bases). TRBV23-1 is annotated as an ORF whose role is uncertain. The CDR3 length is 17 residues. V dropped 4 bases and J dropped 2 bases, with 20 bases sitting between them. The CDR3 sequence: CASSRQIKWGGNYGYTF. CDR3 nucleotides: TGCGCCAGCAGTCGACAGATAAAATGGGGAGGGAACTATGGCTACACCTTC.

The CDR3 region is CASSSSSGGRVETQYF. For the CDR3, the DNA is TGTGCCAGCAGCTCCTCTAGCGGGGGGCGGGTAGAGACCCAGTACTTC. The rearrangement joins TRBV7-6 to TRBJ2-5, with TRBD2 matching 11 bases. This CDR3 contains 16 residues. Germline V CDR1 and CDR2: SGHVS, FNYEAQ. V lost 4 bases and J lost 4; bases outside the gene matches: 8.

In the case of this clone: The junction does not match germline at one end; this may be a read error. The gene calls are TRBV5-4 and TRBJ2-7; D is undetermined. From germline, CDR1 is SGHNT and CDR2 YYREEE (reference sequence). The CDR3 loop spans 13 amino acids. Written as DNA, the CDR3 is TGTGCCAGCAGCTTGGCCTTAAGGACGCGGCCTTATTTC. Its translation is CASSLALRTRPYF. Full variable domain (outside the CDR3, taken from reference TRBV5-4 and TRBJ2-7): ETGVTQSPTHLIKTRGQQVTLRCSSQSGHNTVSWYQQALGQGPQFIFQYYREEENGRGNFPPRFSGLQFPNYSSELNVNALELDDSALYLCASSLALRTRPYFGPGTRLTVT.

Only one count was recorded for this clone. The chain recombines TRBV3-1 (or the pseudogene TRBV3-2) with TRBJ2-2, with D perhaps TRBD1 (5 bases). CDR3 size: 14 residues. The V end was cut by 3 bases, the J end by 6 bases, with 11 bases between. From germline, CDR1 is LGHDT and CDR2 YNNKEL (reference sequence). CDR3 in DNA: TGTGCCAGCAGCCAGGCAGGGTTTGCCGGGGAGCTGTTTTTT. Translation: CASSQAGFAGELFF.

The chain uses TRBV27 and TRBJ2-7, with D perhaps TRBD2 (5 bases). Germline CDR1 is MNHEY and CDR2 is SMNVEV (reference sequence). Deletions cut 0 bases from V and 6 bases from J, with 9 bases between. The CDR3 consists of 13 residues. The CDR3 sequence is CASSLSGRGEQYF. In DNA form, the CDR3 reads TGTGCCAGCAGTTTATCGGGTCGGGGCGAGCAGTACTTC.

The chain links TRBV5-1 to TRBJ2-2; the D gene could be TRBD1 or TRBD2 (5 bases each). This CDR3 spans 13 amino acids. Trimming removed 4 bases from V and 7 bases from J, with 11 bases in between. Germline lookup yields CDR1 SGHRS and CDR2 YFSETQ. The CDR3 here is CASSLREHGELFF. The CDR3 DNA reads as TGCGCCAGCAGCCTCAGGGAGCACGGGGAGCTGTTTTTT.

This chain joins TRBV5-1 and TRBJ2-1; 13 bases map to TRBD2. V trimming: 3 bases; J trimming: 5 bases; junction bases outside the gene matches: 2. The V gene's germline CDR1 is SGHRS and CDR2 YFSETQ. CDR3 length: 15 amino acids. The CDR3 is CASSSTSGRDNEQFF. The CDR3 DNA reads TGCGCCAGCAGCTCCACTAGCGGGAGGGACAATGAGCAGTTCTTC.